This is a list of T cell receptor beta chains from one sample in a study of blood T cell repertoires in COVID-19. Method: immunoSEQ multiplex PCR; TCRdb's copy keeps in-frame clones and lacks some. This table holds 250,000 to 300,000 clones, roughly 89% found once. The sequencing input was PBMCs or T cells enriched from blood (not recorded which). The receptor source for this set is a woman aged 55-69 years who had recovered from COVID-19. Both conserved end residues are part of each CDR3. A D gene is named only where the DNA matches it firmly. Only some rows state a clone size, as once, few, many or a class for expanded clones.

j_call v_call d_call clone_size cdr3_nt cdr3_aa
TRBJ1-6 TRBV20-1 NA NA TGCAGTGCTAGTCGGGTGGGGAGGGATAATTCACCCCTCCACTTT CSASRVGRDNSPLHF
TRBJ2-7 TRBV5-4 NA NA TGTGCCAGCAGCTCATCGATGGCAGTCTACGAGCAGTACTTC CASSSSMAVYEQYF
TRBJ2-2 TRBV7-9 TRBD1 NA TGTGCCGGTACCGGGACAGGGAACACCGGGGAGCTGTTTTTT CAGTGTGNTGELFF
TRBJ2-5 TRBV7-9 NA NA TGTGCCAGCAGCCTCGGGTTAGGCCAAGAGACCCAGTACTTC CASSLGLGQETQYF
TRBJ2-7 TRBV5-4 NA few TGTGCCAGCAGTGAATCGGCGCGGCCCGAGCAGTACTTC CASSESARPEQYF
TRBJ2-1 TRBV7-8 TRBD2 NA TGTGCCAGCAGCTTAGGGACTAGCGGTTCTCAGTTCTTC CASSLGTSGSQFF
TRBJ1-5 TRBV27 TRBD1 NA TGTGCCAGCAGCTCTCCAGGGGGAGGTCAGCCCCAGCATTTT CASSSPGGGQPQHF
TRBJ2-2 TRBV2 TRBD2 NA TGTGCCAGCAGTGTGACTAGCGGGAGCACCGGGGAGCTGTTTTTT CASSVTSGSTGELFF
TRBJ1-2 TRBV6-6 TRBD1 NA TGTGCCAGCAGTACTGACAGGGTTTTGGACTATGGCTACACCTTC CASSTDRVLDYGYTF
TRBJ1-1 TRBV7-6 NA NA TGTGCCAGCAGCTTAACTCGGGCAGGGGATCGTTACATGAACACTGAAGCTTTCTTT CASSLTRAGDRYMNTEAFF
TRBJ1-1 TRBV6-5 NA NA TGTGCCAGCAGTTACTCACAGAGTTATGAAGCTTTCTTT CASSYSQSYEAFF
TRBJ1-1 TRBV7-2 NA NA TGTGCCAGCAGCTTGGCGTGGGGAGCTGAAGCTTTCTTT CASSLAWGAEAFF
TRBJ1-3 TRBV5-1 NA NA TGCGCCAGCAGCTTGGACGCTGGAGATGGAAACACCATATATTTT CASSLDAGDGNTIYF
TRBJ1-4 TRBV19 TRBD1 NA TGTGCCAGTAGCCGGGACAGGGGAAGTGGAGATGAAAAACTGTTTTTT CASSRDRGSGDEKLFF
TRBJ2-3 TRBV28 NA NA TGTGCCAGCAGTTCCCAACAGGGCTCCCAGGGAGATACGCAGTATTTT CASSSQQGSQGDTQYF
TRBJ1-1 TRBV28 TRBD1 NA TGTGCCAGCAGCCAACACGGGACAGGGGGAGGATTGAACACTGAAGCTTTCTTT CASSQHGTGGGLNTEAFF
TRBJ1-1 TRBV12-3/TRBV12-4 NA NA TGTGCCAGCAGTTTGTTATCGAACACTGAAGCTTTCTTT CASSLLSNTEAFF
TRBJ2-5 TRBV2 NA NA TGTGCCACGAGACAGTTAGAGACCCAGTACTTC CATRQLETQYF
TRBJ2-7 TRBV11-3 TRBD1 once TGTGCCAGCAGCTCGTCGGGGACAGGCCCCTACGAGCAGTACTTC CASSSSGTGPYEQYF
TRBJ2-1 TRBV3-1/TRBV3-2 TRBD2 NA TGTGCCAGCAGCCAGACTAGCGGGGGGCACAATGAGCAGTTCTTC CASSQTSGGHNEQFF
TRBJ2-7 TRBV4-1 NA NA TGCGCCAGCAGCCAAGGGCCATCCTACGAGCAGTACTTC CASSQGPSYEQYF
TRBJ1-1 TRBV28 NA NA TGTGCCAGCAGTTCCCCACTTGGGGGCGAAGCTTTCTTT CASSSPLGGEAFF
TRBJ1-4 TRBV9 NA NA TGTGCCAGCAGCGAGGGTGGATGGGAGGACGAAAAACTGTTTTTT CASSEGGWEDEKLFF
TRBJ1-2 TRBV15 NA NA TGTGCCACCAGCAGAGGACAGAAGGGCTACACCTTC CATSRGQKGYTF
TRBJ1-2 TRBV11-2 NA NA TGTGCCAGCAGCTTAGATTTCAGGGGTATCGACTATGGCTACACCTTC CASSLDFRGIDYGYTF
TRBJ1-2 TRBV9 TRBD1 NA TGTGCCAGCAGCGCAGGGGACAGGGTCTCCTATGGCTACACCTTC CASSAGDRVSYGYTF
TRBJ2-3 TRBV30 NA NA TGTGCCTGGAGTGGGCCCAGGTATCGCACAGATACGCAGTATTTT CAWSGPRYRTDTQYF
TRBJ1-2 TRBV30 NA NA TGTGCCTGGAGTACCCGGGTTGGCTACACCTTC CAWSTRVGYTF
TRBJ1-3 TRBV7-6 NA NA TGTGCCAGCAGCTTAGAGGCGGCGCTAAGCTCTGGAAACACCATATATTTT CASSLEAALSSGNTIYF
TRBJ1-5 TRBV28 NA NA TGTGCCAGCAGTAGTAGCTCGCCTAGCAATCAGCCCCAGCATTTT CASSSSSPSNQPQHF
TRBJ1-3 TRBV2 NA once TGTGCCAGCAGAACTTCCTTGGGGGAGGGGGCCATATATTTT CASRTSLGEGAIYF
TRBJ1-2 TRBV10-3 TRBD1 NA TGTGCCATCAGTGAGTTAGGGGGCAGTGGCTACACCTTC CAISELGGSGYTF
TRBJ1-1 TRBV10-3 NA NA TGTGCCATCAGTGGGCCAAACACTGAAGCTTTCTTT CAISGPNTEAFF
TRBJ2-1 TRBV6-6 TRBD1 NA TGTGCCAGCAGTGCCCACGGACAGGGAAATTCTGAGCAGTTCTTC CASSAHGQGNSEQFF
TRBJ1-3 TRBV6-1 TRBD1 NA TGTGCCAGCAGGGAAGGACAGGCCGGAAACACCATATATTTT CASREGQAGNTIYF
TRBJ1-3 TRBV10-2 TRBD1 few TGCGCCAGCCTTCCGGGACAGCCTAGCTCTGGAAACACCATATATTTT CASLPGQPSSGNTIYF
TRBJ2-7 TRBV7-9 NA few TGTGCCAGCAGCGATCGGGACTCCCCAAAGCGCTCCTACGAGCAGTACTTC CASSDRDSPKRSYEQYF
TRBJ1-1 TRBV21-1 NA NA TGTGCCAGCAGCAATGGGTTACAGGGCACTGAAGCTTTCTTT CASSNGLQGTEAFF
TRBJ1-1 TRBV19 NA once TGTGCCAGTAGACCGGTGGGACAAATGAACACTGAAGCTTTCTTT CASRPVGQMNTEAFF
TRBJ1-1 TRBV5-4 TRBD1 NA TGTGCCAGCAGCTTGGGACAGGGCGGGAACACTGAAGCTTTCTTT CASSLGQGGNTEAFF
TRBJ1-1 TRBV28 NA few TGTGCCAGTCTAAGTTCGCAGAGGTGGAAGTCTGAAGCTTTCTTT CASLSSQRWKSEAFF
TRBJ2-7 TRBV2 TRBD1 NA TGTGCCAGCAGTGCAGACAGGGTGAAAGAGCAGTACTTC CASSADRVKEQYF
TRBJ2-7 TRBV30 NA NA TGTGCCTTAAACTGGAGCTCAAGTTTGTACGAGCAGTACTTC CALNWSSSLYEQYF
TRBJ1-5 TRBV19 NA NA TGTGCCAGTAGTATAGGCAGGGTTAGGCCCCAGCATTTT CASSIGRVRPQHF
TRBJ1-5 TRBV9 TRBD1 NA TGTGCCAGCAGCGCGGGACAGGTTTATGAGCCCCAGCATTTT CASSAGQVYEPQHF
TRBJ2-7 TRBV6-2/TRBV6-3 NA NA TGTGCCAGCAGTTACCAGGGATGGGAGCAGTACTTC CASSYQGWEQYF
TRBJ2-1 TRBV11-3 NA NA TGTGCCAGCAGCTTATCGGTTTCCAATGAGCAGTTCTTC CASSLSVSNEQFF
TRBJ2-1 TRBV19 NA NA TGTGCCAGTAGTATACTGGACACAGGGAAGAATGAGCAGTTCTTC CASSILDTGKNEQFF
TRBJ2-5 TRBV11-3 TRBD2 NA TGTGCCAGCAGCGAGATGGGACTAGCGGGAGGATGGGAGACCCAGTACTTC CASSEMGLAGGWETQYF